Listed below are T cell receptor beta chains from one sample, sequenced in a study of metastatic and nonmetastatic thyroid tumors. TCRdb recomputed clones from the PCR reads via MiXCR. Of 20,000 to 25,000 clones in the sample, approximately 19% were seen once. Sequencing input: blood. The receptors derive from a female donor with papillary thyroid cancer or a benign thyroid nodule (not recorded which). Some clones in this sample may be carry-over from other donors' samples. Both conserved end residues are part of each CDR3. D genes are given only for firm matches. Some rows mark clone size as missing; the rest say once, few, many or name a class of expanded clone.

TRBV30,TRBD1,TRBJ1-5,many,TGTGCCTGGAGTGTAGCGTTCCGGGACAGAAATCAGCCCCAGCATTTT,CAWSVAFRDRNQPQHF
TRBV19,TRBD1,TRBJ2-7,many,TGTGCCAGTAGCCCGGGACAGGGTCCCAAATGGGGCGAGCAGTACTTC,CASSPGQGPKWGEQYF
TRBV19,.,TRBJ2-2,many,TGTGCCAGTAGTGGAAGGGGCGCCAGAGCAAACACCGGGGAGCTGTTTTTT,CASSGRGARANTGELFF
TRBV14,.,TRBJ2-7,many,TGTGCCAGCAGCTTCCACAGGGCAGGCCACGAGCAGTACTTC,CASSFHRAGHEQYF
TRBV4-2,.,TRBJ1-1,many,TGTGCCAGCAGCCAAGTGGGGTCCCCGAGGACTGAAGCTTTCTTT,CASSQVGSPRTEAFF
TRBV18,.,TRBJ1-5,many,TGTGCCAGCTCACCGTCCGGGACGGGTAATCAGCCCCAGCATTTT,CASSPSGTGNQPQHF
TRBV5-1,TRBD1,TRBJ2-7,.,TGCGCCAGCAGCTTGGCGGACAGGCCTTATTCCTACGAGCAGTACTTC,CASSLADRPYSYEQYF
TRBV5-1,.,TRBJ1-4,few,TGCGCCAGCAGAGACAGCCTCTCGTCTAATGAAAAACTGTTTTTT,CASRDSLSSNEKLFF
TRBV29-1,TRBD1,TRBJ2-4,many,TGCAGCGTTGAGGGGACAGGGCGCAACATTCAGTACTTC,CSVEGTGRNIQYF
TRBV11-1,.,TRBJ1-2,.,TGTGCCAGCAGCGCCCCGACCGCCGGGAAGCTAAGTGGCTACACATTC,CASSAPTAGKLSGYTF
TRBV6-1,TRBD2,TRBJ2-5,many,TGTGCCAGCAGTTCTAGCGGGGGATCCCAAGAGACCCAGTACTTC,CASSSSGGSQETQYF
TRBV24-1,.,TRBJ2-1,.,TGTGCCACCAAAAGCGGACAGGGGCGGCCTAAAGGACTAGCCCCTGAGCGGTTCTTC,CATKSGQGRPKGLAPERFF
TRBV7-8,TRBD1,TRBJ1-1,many,TGTGCCAGCAGCCGAGCCATGGGACAGCTGAACACTGAAGCTTTCTTT,CASSRAMGQLNTEAFF
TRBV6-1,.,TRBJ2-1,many,TGTGCCAGCAGGGTAAGCTACAATGAGCAGTTCTTC,CASRVSYNEQFF
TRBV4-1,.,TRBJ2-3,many,TGCGCCAGCAGCCAGACCCCATCTAGAGATACGCAGTATTTT,CASSQTPSRDTQYF
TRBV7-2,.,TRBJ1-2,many,TGTGCCAGCACCCCCCTGCGACAGGATCCACCCTATGGCTACACCTTC,CASTPLRQDPPYGYTF
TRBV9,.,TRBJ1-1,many,TGTGCCAGCAGCCAGCACGGGGACACTGAAGCTTTCTTT,CASSQHGDTEAFF
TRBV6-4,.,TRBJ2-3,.,TGTGCCAGCAGTCCGGAGTGGCACACAGATACGCAGTATTTT,CASSPEWHTDTQYF
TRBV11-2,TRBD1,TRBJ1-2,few,TGTGCCAGCAGCGTGACAGGGGGAACCTATGGCTACACCTTC,CASSVTGGTYGYTF
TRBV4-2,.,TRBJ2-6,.,TGTGCCAGCAGCCTCCGTACCGGTAACTCTGGGGCCAACGTCCTGACTTTC,CASSLRTGNSGANVLTF
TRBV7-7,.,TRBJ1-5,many,TGTGCTAGCACCTCTCGCGGGGACGTCAATCAGCCCCAGCATTTT,CASTSRGDVNQPQHF
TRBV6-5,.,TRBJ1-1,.,TGTGCCAGCAGTTACCAGGGCCGCACTGAAGCTTTCTTT,CASSYQGRTEAFF
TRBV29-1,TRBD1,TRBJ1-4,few,TGCAGCGTCGCCGGGGGGACAGGGGAGGTTTCAACTAATGAAAAACTGTTTTTT,CSVAGGTGEVSTNEKLFF
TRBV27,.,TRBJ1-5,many,TGTGCCAGCAGTTTATCGCGATATAGCAATCAGCCCCAGCATTTT,CASSLSRYSNQPQHF
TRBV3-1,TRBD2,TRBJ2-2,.,TGTGCCAGCAGCATGACACTAGCGGGGGCGGCCGGGGAGCTGTTTTTT,CASSMTLAGAAGELFF
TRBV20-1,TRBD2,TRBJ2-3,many,TGCAGTGCTAGAGATAGGAAGCGGGGGACCGCCACAGATACGCAGTATTTT,CSARDRKRGTATDTQYF
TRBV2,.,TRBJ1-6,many,TGTGCCAGCATGTCGGGGCCTAGGACACCCCTCCACTTT,CASMSGPRTPLHF
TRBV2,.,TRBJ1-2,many,TGTGCCAGCAGTGAAGCAGAAGGGGGCTATGGCTACACCTTC,CASSEAEGGYGYTF
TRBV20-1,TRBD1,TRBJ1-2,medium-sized,TGCAGTGCTAGAGACCCGACAGGGCTTGGCTACACCTTC,CSARDPTGLGYTF
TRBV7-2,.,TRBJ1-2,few,TGTGCCAGCAGCTTGTCGACAGGTCTTACCCCACCGCTATTC,CASSLSTGLTPPLF
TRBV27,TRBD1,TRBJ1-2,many,TGTGCCAGCAGCCAGGGGGGGAACTATGGCTACACCTTC,CASSQGGNYGYTF
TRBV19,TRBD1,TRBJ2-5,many,TGTGCCAGTAGTATGCTCCGGGACAGCCAAGAGACCCAGTACTTC,CASSMLRDSQETQYF
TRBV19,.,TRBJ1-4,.,TGTGCCAGTAGTATTCAGGACAGCGGTGAAAAACTGTTTTTT,CASSIQDSGEKLFF
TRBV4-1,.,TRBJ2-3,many,TGCGCCAGCAGCCAAGTGTTTGGGGGATTAGATACGCAGTATTTT,CASSQVFGGLDTQYF
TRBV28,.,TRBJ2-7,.,TGTGCCAGCAGTTTACGGGGGGCAGGATACGAGCAGTACTTC,CASSLRGAGYEQYF
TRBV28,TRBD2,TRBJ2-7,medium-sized,TGTGCCAGCAAGCTAGCGGCATTATACGAGCAGTACTTC,CASKLAALYEQYF
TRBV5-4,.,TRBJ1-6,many,TGTGCCAGCAGCACTGGTCTTAATTCACCCCTCCACTTT,CASSTGLNSPLHF
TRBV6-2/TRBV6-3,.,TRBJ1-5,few,TGTGTCAGCAGATACGACAGTAGACAGCCCCATCATTTT,CVSRYDSRQPHHF
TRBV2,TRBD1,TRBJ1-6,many,TGTGCCAGCGATCCCGGACAGGTCGCAAATTCACCCCTCCACTTT,CASDPGQVANSPLHF
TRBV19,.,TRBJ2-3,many,TGTGCCAGTAGCAATAGCGGATACACAGATACGCAGTATTTT,CASSNSGYTDTQYF
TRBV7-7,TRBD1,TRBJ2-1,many,TGTGCTAGCAGCCCTGACAGGGGGAATGAGCAGTTCTTC,CASSPDRGNEQFF
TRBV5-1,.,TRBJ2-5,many,TGCGCCAGCAGCTTGGCCGCGAGAGAGACCCAGTACTTC,CASSLAARETQYF
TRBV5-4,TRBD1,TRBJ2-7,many,TGTGCCAGCAGCCCGAATACAGGGGCGAACCCCTACGAGCAGTACTTC,CASSPNTGANPYEQYF
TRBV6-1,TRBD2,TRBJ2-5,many,TGTGCCAGCAGCTTTAGCGGGGGGGGGGAGACCCAGTACTTC,CASSFSGGGETQYF
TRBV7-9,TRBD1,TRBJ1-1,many,TGTGCCAGCAGTAGTACAGGGGGACGGACTGAAGCTTTCTTT,CASSSTGGRTEAFF
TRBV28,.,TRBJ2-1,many,TGTGCCAGCAGTTTGGTTCTGGGCAATGAGCAGTTCTTC,CASSLVLGNEQFF
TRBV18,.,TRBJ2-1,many,TGTGCCAGCTCACGATATTCAAGGAATGAGCAGTTCTTC,CASSRYSRNEQFF
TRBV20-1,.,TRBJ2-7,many,TGCAGTGCTAGAGGTCCGCCGGGGGCCTCCTACGAGCAGTACTTC,CSARGPPGASYEQYF
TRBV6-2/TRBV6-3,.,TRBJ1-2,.,TGTGACAGCATTTACCGGACCAACAACTATGGCAACACCTTC,CDSIYRTNNYGNTF
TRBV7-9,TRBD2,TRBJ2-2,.,TGTGCCAGCGGGTCAGCGGGGGGGAACACCGGGGAGCTGTTTTTT,CASGSAGGNTGELFF
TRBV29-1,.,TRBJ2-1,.,TGCAGCGTTGATCGGGCAGGGCTTCTATTTTCGGAAGGAGCTTACAATGAGCAGTTCTTC,CSVDRAGLLFSEGAYNEQFF
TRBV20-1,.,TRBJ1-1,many,TGCAGCGTCGTCCGGGGAAACACTGAAGCTTTCTTT,CSVVRGNTEAFF
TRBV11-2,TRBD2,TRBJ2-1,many,TGTGCCAGCAGCTTTGGTAGCGGGGGGGCCTCTGAGCAGTTCTTC,CASSFGSGGASEQFF
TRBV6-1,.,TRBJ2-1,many,TGTGCCAGCAGTGAAGACGGAGATTACAATGAGCAGTTCTTC,CASSEDGDYNEQFF
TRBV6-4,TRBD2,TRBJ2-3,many,TGTGCCAGCAGCCCGGGGGGGCAGGGAAATACGCAGTATTTT,CASSPGGQGNTQYF
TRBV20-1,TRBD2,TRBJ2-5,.,TGCAGTGCTAGATATTGGCGGGGGGAGACCCAGTACTTC,CSARYWRGETQYF
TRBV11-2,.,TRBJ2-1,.,TGTGCCAGCAGCCCACGGGTACCGGGGAATGAGCAGTTCTTC,CASSPRVPGNEQFF
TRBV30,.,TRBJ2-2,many,TGTGCCTGGACGGCGGGCAACACCGGGGAGCTGTTTTTT,CAWTAGNTGELFF
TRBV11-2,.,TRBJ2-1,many,TGTGCCAGCAGCTTAGACCTAGCGTCCTACAATGAGCAGTTCTTC,CASSLDLASYNEQFF
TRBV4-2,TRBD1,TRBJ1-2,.,TGTGCCAGCAGCCAAGATCACAACAGGGGGCAAAACTATGGCTACACCTTC,CASSQDHNRGQNYGYTF